Listed here are 29 T cell receptor beta chains from one sample, sequenced in a study of post-analysis software for immune sequencing data. General study findings and limits: Relative to controls, patients had about 5 TRBV segments at higher frequency, with TRBV5-6, TRBV5-1 and TRBV20-1 among these.

These receptors lack a known antigen. Unique molecular identifiers tagged the TCR beta cDNA libraries. TCRdb passed the PCR reads through MiXCR, listing each CDR3 protein once. The sample lists approximately 770,000 distinct CDR3 sequences; just over 45% were seen once. Material: blood. These receptors came from a girl aged 10 to 17 with multiple sclerosis.

This clonotype was seen a handful of times. The gene calls are TRBV10-3 and TRBJ2-3, with TRBD1 matching over 9 bases. Per germline, CDR1 ENHRY and CDR2 SYGVKD. This CDR3 has 15 residues. The trim removed 7 bases at V and 2 bases at J, leaving 7 bases unmatched. In DNA form, the CDR3 reads TGTGCCATCAAACCCGGGACAGGGTCCACAGATACGCAGTATTTT. Amino acid sequence: CAIKPGTGSTDTQYF.

This clonotype was seen just once. The V and J genes are TRBV21-1 and TRBJ1-1; the tabulated D call, TRBD1, remains unverified against the DNA. TRBV21-1 is given as a pseudogene. There are 15 residues in the CDR3. The CDR3 here is CASSLDRGIRTEAFF. In DNA form, the CDR3 reads TGTGCCAGCAGCTTGGACAGGGGAATTAGGACTGAAGCTTTCTTT.

The chain links TRBV12-3 or TRBV12-4 to TRBJ1-2; 9 bases line up with TRBD1. The CDR3 runs to 16 residues. Trimming removed 6 bases from V and 4 bases from J; junction bases left unmatched: 12. Here the CDR3 reads CASRGLPGQGSYGYTF. DNA of the CDR3: TGTGCCAGCAGAGGCCTACCGGGACAGGGAAGCTATGGCTACACCTTC.

This clonotype was observed a single time. This chain links TRBV6-6 with TRBJ1-2, with a possible D match to TRBD1 (6 bases). The germline V gene encodes CDR1 MNHNY and CDR2 SVGAGI (reference sequence). V was trimmed by 9 bases and J by 4 bases, leaving 15 bases between them. There are 13 residues in the CDR3. CDR3 bases: TGTGCCAGTGAGAACAGGGCTGGCTATGGCTACACCTTC. It codes for CASENRAGYGYTF.

The J gene is TRBJ2-3, the V gene TRBV4-1; 8 positions match TRBD2. The germline gives CDR1 MGHRA, CDR2 YSYEKL. Trimming at V came to 0 bases and at J to 2 bases, leaving 4 bases not matched to a gene. The CDR3 has 16 residues. The CDR3 nucleotides read TGCGCCAGCAGCCAAGAATTAGCGGGGTCCACAGATACGCAGTATTTT. This codes for CASSQELAGSTDTQYF.

This clonotype has just a few counts. CDR3 coding DNA: TGTGCCAGCAGCGGCTGGTGGTACGAGCAGTACTTC. Its protein is CASSGWWYEQYF. This rearrangement joins TRBV11-2 to TRBJ2-7; D unresolved. CDR1 is SGHAT, CDR2 FQNNGV, per germline. The CDR3 is 12 amino acids. V was clipped by 5 bases and J by 4 bases, with 9 bases between them.

The rearrangement joins TRBV29-1 to TRBJ1-2; 10 nucleotides line up with TRBD1. The V segment lost 4 bases and the J segment 3 bases; nucleotides outside the gene matches: 2. Per germline, CDR1 SQVTM and CDR2 ANQGSEA. The CDR3 totals 13 residues. The CDR3 DNA follows: TGCAGCGTTGTGGGACAGGGGCACTATGGCTACACCTTC. Protein sequence: CSVVGQGHYGYTF.

This clonotype was picked up a small number of times. The rearrangement joins TRBV6-6 to TRBJ2-5; perhaps TRBD2 as D (7 bases). The CDR3 contains 14 residues. Germline V gives CDR1 MNHNY, CDR2 SVGAGI (reference sequence). V was shortened by 3 bases and J by 4 bases, with 12 bases between the two germline ends. The CDR3 sequence is CASSYGGARETQYF. In nucleotides, the CDR3 is TGTGCCAGCAGTTATGGGGGGGCCCGAGAGACCCAGTACTTC.

Comment on this clonotype: The junction shows a germline mismatch at one end, possibly a read error. The chain is built from TRBV6-6 and TRBJ1-4, with 8 bases lining up with TRBD1. The germline gives CDR1 MNHNY, CDR2 SVGAGI (reference sequence). The length of the CDR3 is 14 residues. This chain's CDR3 is CASSYGTGGEKRFF. The CDR3 DNA follows: TGTGCCAGCAGTTACGGGACAGGCGGGGAAAAACGGTTTTTT.

The rearrangement uses TRBV12-3 or TRBV12-4 and TRBJ2-7; D could derive from TRBD1 or TRBD2 (5 bases each). The length of the CDR3 is 14 residues. Trimming cost V 6 bases and J 3 bases, with 15 bases left between them. The CDR3 bases are TGTGCCAGCAGCCAACCGGGACGACACTACGAGCAGTACTTC. This sequence encodes CASSQPGRHYEQYF.

This chain uses TRBV7-3 with TRBJ1-6; the D is unclear. The CDR3 covers 15 residues. CDR1 and CDR2 from the germline V gene are SGHTA and FQGTGA. Trimming left V 9 bases short and J 5 bases short, with 17 bases between. CDR3 amino acids: CARPLRDIDNSPLHF. Written as DNA, the CDR3 is TGTGCCAGACCCCTTCGCGACATAGATAATTCACCCCTCCACTTT.

The chain combines TRBV3-1 with TRBJ2-5; 10 nucleotides match TRBD1. Trimming at V came to 0 bases and at J to 5 bases, leaving 15 bases not matched to a gene. The germline gives CDR1 LGHDT, CDR2 YNNKEL (reference sequence). The CDR3 has 19 residues. This CDR3 reads CASSQDVTGTGVRGETQYF. Here the CDR3 DNA reads TGTGCCAGCAGCCAAGACGTGACCGGGACAGGGGTGCGAGGGGAGACCCAGTACTTC.

The chain uses TRBV7-9 and TRBJ2-5, with 11 bases lining up with TRBD2. The V gene end was trimmed by 1 base and the J gene end by 3 bases; junction bases not matched to a gene: 7. Germline-derived CDR1 and CDR2 are SEHNR and FQNEAQ (reference sequence). The CDR3 is 17 residues long. DNA for the CDR3: TGTGCCAGCAGCTTAGGTGCGGGACTAGCGGAAAAAGAGACCCAGTACTTC. It yields the protein CASSLGAGLAEKETQYF.

V and J are TRBV20-1 and TRBJ2-3; D may be TRBD1 (5 bases). CDR1 DFQATT and CDR2 SNEGSKA come from the germline V gene (reference sequence). The germline V and J ends were trimmed by 3 bases and 1 base, with 14 bases remaining between them. CDR3 length equals 15 residues. As DNA, the CDR3 is TGCAGTGCTAGCGGATATGGGGCGGGCACAGATACGCAGTATTTT. Translated, it gives CSASGYGAGTDTQYF.

The chain couples TRBV4-3 to TRBJ2-7; D may match TRBD1 or TRBD2 (5 bases each). Trimming stripped 4 bases from V and 3 bases from J, with 13 bases between. This CDR3 is 14 amino acids long. CDR1 and CDR2 (germline): LGHNA, YSLEER. CDR3: CASSPRDQDYEQYF. The CDR3 DNA reads as TGCGCCAGCAGCCCTCGGGACCAGGACTACGAGCAGTACTTC.

The chain recombines TRBV20-1 with TRBJ2-1; D may be TRBD1 or TRBD2 (5 bases each). The CDR3 runs to 13 residues. V was clipped by 5 bases and J by 6 bases, with 14 bases between them. Per the germline V gene, CDR1 is DFQATT and CDR2 is SNEGSKA (reference sequence). CDR3 DNA sequence: TGCAGTGCTCGGGACGGCGCCCGCAATGAGCAGTTCTTC. This gives the protein CSARDGARNEQFF.

The chain couples TRBV29-1 to TRBJ1-4; D uncertain. Germline CDR1 and CDR2: SQVTM and ANQGSEA. V lost 4 bases and J lost 8, with 8 bases in between. The CDR3 is 11 amino acids. CDR3 in DNA: TGCAGCGTTGTAGCCCACGAAAAACTGTTTTTT. The encoded protein is CSVVAHEKLFF.

This clonotype has only a few counts. The chain has TRBV15 and TRBJ2-6; unclear D gene. CDR3 length equals 14 residues. CDR1 LNHNV and CDR2 YYDKDF come from the germline V gene (reference sequence). Deletions cut 6 bases from V and 4 bases from J, with 10 bases between. The CDR3 DNA follows: TGTGCCACCAGAAGTCAGCCAGGGGCCAACGTCCTGACTTTC. This codes for CATRSQPGANVLTF.

The V gene is TRBV4-3, the J gene TRBJ1-2; D remains ambiguous. The germline V gene has CDR1 LGHNA and CDR2 YSLEER. With 0 bases removed from V and 2 bases from J, the gap between germline ends came to 19 bases. The CDR3 has 18 residues. The CDR3 coding sequence is TGCGCCAGCAGCCAAGATGTGACCGCACTGCCAAGAAACTATGGCTACACCTTC. Protein product: CASSQDVTALPRNYGYTF.

This clonotype was counted only a few times. The V gene is TRBV20-1, the J gene TRBJ1-2, with D perhaps matching TRBD1 (5 bases). The germline gives CDR1 DFQATT, CDR2 SNEGSKA (reference sequence). The ends were cut back, 3 bases at V and 2 bases at J, with 10 bases in the middle. This CDR3 has 13 residues. CDR3 sequence reads: CSASVAGNYGYTF. The CDR3 DNA sequence: TGCAGTGCTAGTGTCGCAGGGAACTATGGCTACACCTTC.

This chain links TRBV6-6 with TRBJ1-5, with 7 bases identical to TRBD1. Germline V gene sequence: CDR1 MNHNY, CDR2 SVGAGI (reference sequence). The CDR3 is made up of 14 amino acids. V was clipped by 5 bases and J by 3 bases; unmatched bases: 4. In DNA form, the CDR3 reads TGTGCCAGCAGTCCGGGACAGAACAATCAGCCCCAGCATTTT. Its protein product is CASSPGQNNQPQHF.

This chain joins TRBV20-1 and TRBJ2-1, with D maybe TRBD2 (6 bases). CDR3 length: 10 amino acids. Germline V gene sequence: CDR1 DFQATT, CDR2 SNEGSKA (reference sequence). Trimming stripped 7 bases from V and 13 bases from J, with 14 bases between. The CDR3 sequence is CSGYWGLQFF. CDR3 DNA: TGCAGTGGGTACTGGGGACTCCAGTTCTTC.

V and J are TRBV30 and TRBJ2-7; D is uncertain. The V and J ends lost 2 bases and 3 bases respectively, with 5 bases between them. The germline V gene encodes CDR1 GTSNPN and CDR2 SVGIG (reference sequence). The CDR3 covers 11 residues. CDR3 nucleotide sequence: TGTGCCTGGAGTTCAATCTACGAGCAGTACTTC. Its protein is CAWSSIYEQYF. The full variable domain, its missing parts supplied by reference TRBV30 and TRBJ2-7, is SQTIHQWPATLVQPVGSPLSLECTVEGTSNPNLYWYRQAAGRGLQLLFYSVGIGQISSEVPQNLSASRPQDRQFILSSKKLLLSDSGFYLCAWSSIYEQYFGPGTRLTVT.

This clonotype was seen a handful of times. The chain employs TRBV27 and TRBJ1-2; D unclear. From germline, CDR1 is MNHEY and CDR2 SMNVEV (reference sequence). Trimming pared 6 bases from V and 8 bases from J, leaving 22 bases between. This CDR3 contains 15 residues. Here the CDR3 reads CASRGYGDSKNGYTF. In DNA form, the CDR3 reads TGTGCCAGCAGGGGATACGGGGATTCGAAGAACGGCTACACCTTC.

The rearrangement links TRBV12-5 to TRBJ1-2, with D tentatively TRBD1 (5 bases). The V end lost 6 bases, the J end lost 1 base, and 6 bases lay between the germline ends. The germline V gene has CDR1 LGHNT and CDR2 FRNRAP. This CDR3 comprises 12 residues. As DNA, the CDR3 is TGTGCTAGTGGGCAGGGTAACTATGGCTACACCTTC. This codes for CASGQGNYGYTF. Variable domain in full (rest from reference TRBV12-5 and TRBJ1-2): DARVTQTPRHKVTEMGQEVTMRCQPILGHNTVFWYRQTMMQGLELLAYFRNRAPLDDSGMPKDRFSAEMPDATLATLKIQPSEPRDSAVYFCASGQGNYGYTFGSGTRLTVV.

Remarks on this clonotype: This is likely a read error, given that the CDR3 carries no conserved phenylalanine or tryptophan at its end. The chain uses TRBV7-2 and TRBJ2-7; D not certain. V was pared by 1 base and J by 0 bases, with 7 bases between. Germline CDR1 SGHTA, CDR2 FQGNSA. The CDR3 is 14 amino acids. CDR3 region: CASSLGPSSYEQYC. CDR3 nucleotide sequence: TGTGCCAGCAGCTTAGGACCAAGCTCCTACGAGCAGTACTGC.

The chain employs TRBV6-6 and TRBJ2-7; D gene uncertain. This CDR3 is 13 amino acids long. Germline CDR1 is MNHNY and CDR2 is SVGAGI (reference sequence). Trimming left V 2 bases short and J 3 bases short, with 8 bases between. Here the CDR3 DNA reads TGTGCCAGCAGTTACGCTGAAGGCTACGAGCAGTACTTC. Protein: CASSYAEGYEQYF.

The chain uses TRBV12-3 or TRBV12-4 and TRBJ2-5; maybe TRBD2 (6 bases). V was cut by 2 bases and J by 11 bases, with 21 bases left in between. CDR3 length: 15 amino acids. In DNA form, the CDR3 reads TGTGCCAGCAGTTTACGGGGGAGGCCTTACAATGAGCAGTACTTC. It encodes CASSLRGRPYNEQYF.

This chain uses TRBV6-2 or TRBV6-3 with TRBJ2-7, with 10 bases identical to TRBD1. V dropped 2 bases and J dropped 3; count of bases not matched to a gene: 10. This CDR3 has 17 amino acids. From germline, CDR1 is MNHEY and CDR2 SVGEGT. The CDR3 coding sequence is TGTGCCAGCAGTTACGGCCCCGGACAGGGGGTCAGCTACGAGCAGTACTTC. Translation gives CASSYGPGQGVSYEQYF.